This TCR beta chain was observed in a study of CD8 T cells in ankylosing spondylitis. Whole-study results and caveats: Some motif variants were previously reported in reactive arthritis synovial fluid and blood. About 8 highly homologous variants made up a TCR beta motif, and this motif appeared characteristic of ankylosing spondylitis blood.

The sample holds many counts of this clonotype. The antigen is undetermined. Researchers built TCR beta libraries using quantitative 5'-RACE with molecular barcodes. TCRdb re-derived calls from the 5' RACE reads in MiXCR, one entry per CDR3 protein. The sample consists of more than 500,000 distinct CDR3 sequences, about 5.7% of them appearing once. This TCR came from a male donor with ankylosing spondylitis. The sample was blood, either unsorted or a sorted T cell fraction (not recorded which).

The CDR3 protein is CSATTGQPQHF. CDR3 nucleotides: TGCAGTGCTACGACGGGTCAGCCCCAGCATTTT. This rearrangement joins TRBV20-1 to TRBJ1-5; D gene unclear. V was cut by 4 bases and J by 6 bases, with 7 bases left in between. The CDR3 is 11 residues long. In germline, CDR1 is DFQATT, CDR2 SNEGSKA (reference sequence).